The T cell receptor (beta chain) described here comes from a study of blood T cell repertoires in COVID-19. V was pared by 3 bases and J by 2 bases, with 16 bases between. The CDR3 length is 16 residues. Germline V lookup: CDR1 MNHNY, CDR2 SVGAGI (reference sequence). The authors' processing: Amplifying reference gene primers gave estimates of nucleated cell counts. TCRdb's copy holds only in-frame clones and misses some; the assay was immunoSEQ multiplex PCR. That table supplies the V and J calls and clone size; D and trimming were determined from the DNA. The data contain under 300,000 clones, 90% of them singletons.

The sequence was obtained from a woman aged 60-75 years with COVID-19, enrolled during active disease. The V call is TRBV6-6, the J call TRBJ1-2; D is possibly TRBD1 (6 bases). Sequenced: peripheral blood. As DNA, the CDR3 is TGTGCCAGCAGTTATAGGAAGGGGGAAAGGAACTATGGCTACACCTTC. It yields the protein CASSYRKGERNYGYTF.